One sample yielded the 13 T cell receptor beta chains listed below, sequenced in a study of T cells during gluten challenge in celiac disease. Multiplexed primers for every TRA and TRB V gene were used across three nested PCRs per cell. TCRdb analysed the single-cell sequencing reads with MiXCR anew, one entry per CDR3 protein. The data show about 340 distinct CDR3 sequences, 34% seen once. Sorted cells: tetramer+, CD3+, CD4+, CD45RA-, CD62L-, integrin beta7+. Here the sequenced sample was gluten-specific CD4+ T cells sorted from blood using tetramers, taken at baseline or on day 6, 14 or 28 of gluten challenge (not recorded which). These receptor sequences come from a male donor with celiac disease.

By share, this clonotype ranks as large (0.1 to 1%). The chain carries TRBV4-2 and TRBJ1-3, with D unclear. V shed 5 bases and J shed 4 bases, with 12 bases lying between them. There are 14 residues in the CDR3. From germline, CDR1 is LGHNA and CDR2 YNFKEQ. CDR3 DNA: TGTGCCAGCAGCTTCCGGGCCCGAGGAAACACCATATATTTT. It encodes CASSFRARGNTIYF.

CDR3 region: CASSWEGETQYF. The CDR3 DNA reads TGCGCCAGCAGCTGGGAAGGGGAGACCCAGTACTTC. This chain links TRBV5-1 with TRBJ2-5, with D unclear. The V end lost 3 bases, the J end lost 5 bases, and 8 bases lay between the germline ends. The germline V gene has CDR1 SGHRS and CDR2 YFSETQ. The CDR3 runs 12 residues. The whole variable domain, filled in from reference TRBV5-1 and TRBJ2-5, reads KAGVTQTPRYLIKTRGQQVTLSCSPISGHRSVSWYQQTPGQGLQFLFEYFSETQRNKGNFPGRFSGRQFSNSRSEMNVSTLELGDSALYLCASSWEGETQYFGPGTRLLVL.

This clonotype is medium-sized by share. This chain links TRBV7-6 with TRBJ2-1; 10 positions match TRBD1. Unmatched junction bases numbered 11, after V lost 5 bases and J lost 7 bases. The CDR3 has 16 residues. Germline CDR1 reads SGHVS; CDR2 reads FNYEAQ. The chain's CDR3 is CASSAVVRQGANEQFF. CDR3 nucleotides: TGTGCCAGCAGCGCAGTAGTCAGACAGGGGGCAAATGAGCAGTTCTTC.

The chain couples TRBV5-1 to TRBJ1-1; unclear D gene. Germline CDR1 SGHRS, CDR2 YFSETQ. V was clipped by 4 bases and J by 1 base, with 8 bases between them. This CDR3 is built from 13 residues. CDR3 region: CASSITQNTEAFF. CDR3 bases: TGCGCCAGCAGCATCACTCAGAACACTGAAGCTTTCTTT.

This clonotype is medium-sized (0.01 to 0.1%) by share. The chain combines TRBV19 with TRBJ2-1, with 7 bases identical to TRBD1. Germline lookup yields CDR1 LNHDA and CDR2 SQIVND (reference sequence). The CDR3 totals 15 residues. J was trimmed by 1 base and V by 7 bases; bases with no gene match: 7. In DNA form, the CDR3 reads TGTGCCAGTAAACCGACAGGGATGTCCTACAATGAGCAGTTCTTC. Its translation: CASKPTGMSYNEQFF.

The chain couples TRBV4-3 to TRBJ2-3, with 8 bases fitting TRBD2. CDR3 length: 15 residues. J lost 7 bases, V lost 1 base, and 7 bases had no gene match. Germline CDR1 LGHNA, CDR2 YSLEER. Written as DNA, the CDR3 is TGCGCCAGCAGCCAAGCGGGAACTAGCGGACATACGCAGTATTTT. It yields the protein CASSQAGTSGHTQYF.

The chain recombines TRBV11-2 with TRBJ2-7; D gene uncertain. This CDR3 has 14 residues. The V end lost 5 bases, the J end lost 5 bases, and 16 bases lay between the germline ends. Germline V CDR1 and CDR2: SGHAT, FQNNGV. The CDR3 loop is CASSPIGLPHEQYF. The CDR3 nucleotides read TGTGCCAGCAGCCCAATCGGCTTACCTCACGAGCAGTACTTC.

The chain is built from TRBV29-1 and TRBJ1-1, with D tentatively TRBD1 (5 bases). Germline CDR1 SQVTM, CDR2 ANQGSEA. Trimming took 4 bases from V and 4 from J, leaving 10 bases between them. The CDR3 has 12 amino acids. CDR3 sequence (DNA): TGCAGCGTTGGGACATGGAGCACTGAAGCTTTCTTT. The encoded protein is CSVGTWSTEAFF. Filled out from reference TRBV29-1 and TRBJ1-1, the complete variable domain reads SAVISQKPSRDICQRGTSLTIQCQVDSQVTMMFWYRQQPGQSLTLIATANQGSEATYESGFVIDKFPISRPNLTFSTLTVSNMSPEDSSIYLCSVGTWSTEAFFGQGTRLTVV.

The V gene is TRBV4-1, the J gene TRBJ1-3; 7 bases agree with TRBD1. The J segment lost 0 bases and the V segment lost 3 bases, leaving 5 bases of the junction unmatched. Germline V gene data show CDR1 as MGHRA and CDR2 as YSYEKL. This CDR3 region has 16 residues. The CDR3 DNA reads as TGCGCCAGCAGCCACCCCCAGGGGGGCTCTGGAAACACCATATATTTT. Translation: CASSHPQGGSGNTIYF.

The J gene is TRBJ1-1, the V gene TRBV7-2; D may be TRBD1 (5 bases). Trimming shortened V by 3 bases and J by 4 bases, and 12 bases separated the two germline ends. The length of the CDR3 is 14 residues. Germline loops: CDR1 SGHTA, CDR2 FQGNSA. CDR3 DNA: TGTGCCAGCAGCTTCTCTGGGGGTATCACTGAAGCTTTCTTT. Protein product: CASSFSGGITEAFF.

With regard to this clonotype: No conserved phenylalanine or tryptophan is present at the end of the CDR3, so a read error is the likely explanation. The limits of the CDR3 on the DNA are not certain, so only TCRdb's listed CDR3 is given. The rearrangement uses TRBV5-1 and TRBJ1-1. Germline CDR1 is SGHRS and CDR2 is YFSETQ. The CDR3 length equals 14 residues, ends included. The CDR3 region is CASSLVALEETHFS.

This clonotype is labeled as medium-sized. The chain carries TRBV20-1 and TRBJ1-4, with D perhaps matching TRBD1 (6 bases). CDR1 and CDR2 (germline): DFQATT, SNEGSKA (reference sequence). Trimming stripped 6 bases from V and 6 bases from J, with 11 bases between. CDR3 length: 12 amino acids. The CDR3 DNA follows: TGCAGTGCAGGCCCAGGGGATGAAAAACTGTTTTTT. It is translated as CSAGPGDEKLFF.

Remarks on this clonotype: A much larger clone differs from this one at a single base, so this may be a read error. This likely comes from a read error, as the CDR3 has no conserved phenylalanine or tryptophan at its end. The chain is built from TRBV25-1 and TRBJ1-1; D uncertain. Germline V gene sequence: CDR1 MGHDK, CDR2 SYGVNS. V was trimmed by 8 bases and J by 3 bases, leaving 10 bases between them. The CDR3 covers 12 residues. DNA of the CDR3: TGTGCCAGCCCTCCTCGGTACACTGAAGCTTTCCTT. This translates into CASPPRYTEAFL.